These 24 T cell receptor beta chains were sequenced from one sample in a study of PD-1 blockade in classical Hodgkin lymphoma. Clones were sequenced by immunoSEQ multiplex PCR, and TCRdb holds only the in-frame ones, with some missing. The table includes 75,000 to 100,000 clones, roughly 81% detected once. In every patient, relapse followed autologous stem cell transplantation, while exposure to brentuximab vedotin differed. The source material was peripheral blood mononuclear cells (PBMCs), sampled before the second cycle of nivolumab. Receptor source: a human donor with classical Hodgkin lymphoma.

This clone occurred a few times. The rearrangement uses TRBV7-9 and TRBJ2-1, with D possibly called TRBD1 or TRBD2 (5 bases each). The CDR3 consists of 12 residues. Germline loops: CDR1 SEHNR, CDR2 FQNEAQ (reference sequence). Trimming removed 3 bases at V and 10 bases at J, with 10 bases between. The CDR3 sequence is CASSLGTLEQFF. CDR3 bases: TGTGCCAGCAGCTTGGGGACCCTCGAGCAGTTCTTC. Variable domain in full (rest from reference TRBV7-9 and TRBJ2-1): DTGVSQNPRHKITKRGQNVTFRCDPISEHNRLYWYRQTLGQGPEFLTYFQNEAQLEKSRLLSDRFSAERPKGSFSTLEIQRTEQGDSAMYLCASSLGTLEQFFGPGTRLTVL.

The chain links TRBV5-1 to TRBJ2-3; the D is unclear. Germline assignment: CDR1 SGHRS and CDR2 YFSETQ. The CDR3 is made up of 13 amino acids. Deletions cut 6 bases from V and 0 bases from J, with 8 bases between. CDR3 sequence reads: CASTGPSTDTQYF. The CDR3 nucleotides read TGCGCCAGCACTGGGCCTAGCACAGATACGCAGTATTTT.

The V call is TRBV4-2, the J call TRBJ2-7; D uncertain. The germline CDR1 and CDR2 sequences are LGHNA and YNFKEQ. V lost 4 bases to trimming and J lost 4 bases, with 14 bases between them. CDR3 length: 14 amino acids. CDR3 residues: CASSLPGPSYEQYF. CDR3 DNA sequence: TGTGCCAGCAGCCTCCCCGGGCCCTCTTACGAGCAGTACTTC.

CDR3 nucleotide sequence: TGTGCCAGCAGTGACTCTAGCGGGGGCACAGATACGCAGTATTTT. It encodes CASSDSSGGTDTQYF. The chain couples TRBV6-4 to TRBJ2-3, with 8 bases fitting TRBD2. The length of the CDR3 is 15 residues. V trimming: 0 bases; J trimming: 1 base; junction bases outside the gene matches: 0. Germline values: CDR1 MRHNA, CDR2 SNTAGT.

The chain couples TRBV2 to TRBJ2-7; D might be TRBD1 (5 bases). This CDR3 has 14 residues. The ends were cut back, 4 bases at V and 0 bases at J, with 10 bases in the middle. Germline CDR1 reads SNHLY; CDR2 reads FYNNEI. The CDR3 is CASSGWGSSYEQYF. CDR3 DNA sequence: TGTGCCAGCAGTGGGTGGGGCAGCTCCTACGAGCAGTACTTC. Looking up the rest from reference TRBV2 and TRBJ2-7 gives the full variable domain: EPEVTQTPSHQVTQMGQEVILRCVPISNHLYFYWYRQILGQKVEFLVSFYNNEISEKSEIFDDQFSVERPDGSNFTLKIRSTKLEDSAMYFCASSGWGSSYEQYFGPGTRLTVT.

This rearrangement joins TRBV5-6 to TRBJ1-1; TRBD1 matches at 8 bases. V lost 4 bases to trimming and J lost 4 bases; unmatched junction nucleotides: 9. Per germline, CDR1 SGHDT and CDR2 YYEEEE. This CDR3 spans 15 amino acids. Here the CDR3 reads CASSPQGAGSTEAFF. The CDR3 DNA reads TGTGCCAGCAGCCCGCAGGGGGCTGGGAGCACTGAAGCTTTCTTT.

The sample holds many counts of this clone. The J gene is TRBJ2-7, the V gene TRBV6-5; D call uncertain. Per germline, CDR1 MNHEY and CDR2 SVGAGI. The CDR3 is made up of 14 amino acids. With 5 bases removed from V and 3 bases from J, the gap between germline ends came to 14 bases. CDR3 bases: TGTGCCAGCAGTCCCCCGGGCTACCACTACGAGCAGTACTTC. This gives the protein CASSPPGYHYEQYF.

This clone has a handful of counts. The chain combines TRBV27 with TRBJ1-1; TRBD1 is a possible D gene (6 bases). Between the trimmed V and J ends, which lost 6 bases and 5 bases, there was a span of 13 bases. The CDR3 is 13 amino acids. CDR1 is MNHEY and CDR2 is SMNVEV in the germline V gene (reference sequence). CDR3 sequence reads: CASSITGTTEAFF. For the CDR3, the DNA is TGTGCCAGCAGCATAACAGGGACGACTGAAGCTTTCTTT.

This clone was observed a single time. The genes are TRBV5-1 and TRBJ2-1, with 10 bases aligning to TRBD1. The J segment lost 5 bases and the V segment lost 3 bases, leaving 8 bases of the junction unmatched. The CDR3 runs to 16 residues. CDR1 SGHRS and CDR2 YFSETQ come from the germline V gene. CDR3 sequence reads: CASSSRWTGGDNEQFF. In DNA, the CDR3 is TGCGCCAGCAGCTCTAGATGGACAGGGGGGGACAATGAGCAGTTCTTC.

The chain joins TRBV5-1 to TRBJ2-6; no reliable D call. The germline V gene encodes CDR1 SGHRS and CDR2 YFSETQ. The CDR3 totals 15 residues. V dropped 3 bases and J dropped 0 bases, with 7 bases sitting between them. CDR3 residues: CASSSEISGANVLTF. The CDR3 DNA follows: TGCGCCAGCAGCTCGGAGATCTCTGGGGCCAACGTCCTGACTTTC.

V usage is TRBV5-1 and J usage is TRBJ1-1; D gene ambiguous. CDR1 and CDR2 from the germline V gene are SGHRS and YFSETQ. The length of the CDR3 is 13 residues. The ends were cut back, 0 bases at V and 11 bases at J, with 14 bases in the middle. CDR3 in DNA: TGCGCCAGCAGCTTGGAAGGTCCCGGCTCGGCTTTCTTT. Its protein is CASSLEGPGSAFF.

The V and J genes are TRBV28 and TRBJ2-3; D call uncertain. This CDR3 has 16 amino acids. The germline V gene encodes CDR1 MDHEN and CDR2 SYDVKM. Deletions cut 1 base from V and 2 bases from J, with 13 bases between. The CDR3 nucleotides read TGTGCCAGCAGTTTATACGGCGTGGGGTTCACAGATACGCAGTATTTT. This gives the protein CASSLYGVGFTDTQYF. Full variable domain (missing parts from reference TRBV28 and TRBJ2-3): DVKVTQSSRYLVKRTGEKVFLECVQDMDHENMFWYRQDPGLGLRLIYFSYDVKMKEKGDIPEGYSVSREKKERFSLILESASTNQTSMYLCASSLYGVGFTDTQYFGPGTRLTVL.

This rearrangement joins TRBV6-6 to TRBJ2-1, with 14 bases matching TRBD2. The CDR3 contains 15 residues. J gave up 6 bases and V 5 bases, and 3 bases lay outside the gene matches. Per germline, CDR1 MNHNY and CDR2 SVGAGI (reference sequence). The chain's CDR3 is CASSTGLAGVNEQFF. CDR3 in DNA: TGTGCCAGCAGTACGGGACTAGCGGGAGTCAATGAGCAGTTCTTC.

This clone was seen only a few times. The chain employs TRBV30 and TRBJ1-1, with 7 bases lining up with TRBD1. Germline CDR1 and CDR2: GTSNPN and SVGIG (reference sequence). The CDR3 runs to 14 residues. J was trimmed by 5 bases and V by 6 bases; bases with no gene match: 12. The CDR3 is CACTPETGRTEAFF. The DNA for the CDR3 is TGTGCCTGCACACCAGAGACAGGGAGAACTGAAGCTTTCTTT.

This clone turned up a few times. V usage is TRBV6-6 and J usage is TRBJ1-2; the match to TRBD1 covers 9 bases. Germline assignment: CDR1 MNHNY and CDR2 SVGAGI (reference sequence). This CDR3 is 12 amino acids long. Trimming at V came to 6 bases and at J to 8 bases, leaving 4 bases not matched to a gene. This CDR3 is CASRRTGEGYTF. The CDR3 coding sequence is TGTGCCAGCAGACGGACAGGGGAGGGCTACACCTTC.

This clone was seen more than once but under ten times. J is TRBJ2-1 and V is TRBV6-5; TRBD1 matches at 9 bases. Germline CDR1 reads MNHEY; CDR2 reads SVGAGI. Losses at the gene ends were 2 bases for V and 7 bases for J; bases not matched to a gene: 3. The CDR3 consists of 14 residues. This chain's CDR3 is CASSYGTGLNEQFF. The CDR3, as DNA: TGTGCCAGCAGTTACGGGACAGGGCTAAATGAGCAGTTCTTC.

The chain combines TRBV9 with TRBJ1-3, with 7 bases lining up with TRBD1. Losses at the gene ends were 1 base for V and 0 bases for J; bases not matched to a gene: 13. The CDR3 is 19 residues long. Germline V CDR1 and CDR2: SGDLS, YYNGEE. CDR3 residues: CASSVSGQRNYYSGNTIYF. CDR3 in DNA: TGTGCCAGCAGCGTATCGGGACAGAGAAACTACTACTCTGGAAACACCATATATTTT. Variable domain in full (rest from reference TRBV9 and TRBJ1-3): DSGVTQTPKHLITATGQRVTLRCSPRSGDLSVYWYQQSLDQGLQFLIQYYNGEERAKGNILERFSAQQFPDLHSELNLSSLELGDSALYFCASSVSGQRNYYSGNTIYFGEGSWLTVV.

The genes are TRBV7-2 and TRBJ2-1; 8 bases line up with TRBD1. Germline CDR1 reads SGHTA; CDR2 reads FQGNSA. The ends lost 3 bases at V and 5 bases at J; junction bases unmatched: 6. The CDR3 length is 15 residues. The chain's CDR3 is CASSFTWDRHNEQFF. In DNA form, the CDR3 reads TGTGCCAGCAGCTTTACGTGGGACAGGCACAATGAGCAGTTCTTC.

The V call is TRBV10-3, the J call TRBJ1-5; 8 nucleotides match TRBD1. CDR3 length: 17 residues. Germline V gene data show CDR1 as ENHRY and CDR2 as SYGVKD. V lost 2 bases and J lost 4; bases outside the gene matches: 10. CDR3 in amino acids: CAISEPMGTGLNQPQHF. The CDR3, as DNA: TGTGCCATCAGTGAGCCGATGGGGACAGGCCTTAATCAGCCCCAGCATTTT.

The chain employs TRBV19 and TRBJ2-7; TRBD2 aligns across 8 bases. Unmatched junction bases numbered 6, after V lost 3 bases and J lost 2 bases. The CDR3 has 15 residues. Germline V gene data show CDR1 as LNHDA and CDR2 as SQIVND (reference sequence). The CDR3 loop is CASSMVSGGPYEQYF. CDR3 bases: TGTGCCAGTAGTATGGTCAGCGGGGGCCCCTACGAGCAGTACTTC.

The chain recombines TRBV15 with TRBJ2-7; no reliable D call. Germline V gene sequence: CDR1 LNHNV, CDR2 YYDKDF (reference sequence). The CDR3 is 12 residues long. Trimming removed 5 bases at V and 6 bases at J, with 11 bases between. The CDR3 sequence is CATSPSIGEQYF. DNA of the CDR3: TGTGCCACCAGCCCAAGTATTGGCGAGCAGTACTTC.

The chain recombines TRBV10-3 with TRBJ1-2, with D possibly TRBD1 on 6 matching bases. CDR3 size: 13 residues. Per germline, CDR1 ENHRY and CDR2 SYGVKD. Trimming took 7 bases from V and 5 from J, leaving 14 bases between them. This CDR3 reads CAINDRQGYGYTF. The DNA of the CDR3 is TGTGCCATCAATGACAGGCAGGGGTATGGCTACACCTTC.

The chain carries TRBV10-3 and TRBJ1-4; D gene ambiguous. This CDR3 is built from 14 residues. Trimming removed 0 bases at V and 8 bases at J, with 10 bases between. Per germline, CDR1 ENHRY and CDR2 SYGVKD. DNA for the CDR3: TGTGCCATCAGTGAGTCTCACCTAGGAGAAAAACTGTTTTTT. It translates to CAISESHLGEKLFF.

This chain connects TRBV10-3 to TRBJ1-3; a weak D match, TRBD1 (5 bases). Germline V gene sequence: CDR1 ENHRY, CDR2 SYGVKD. V was cut by 4 bases and J by 2 bases, with 15 bases left in between. The CDR3 is made up of 16 amino acids. DNA for the CDR3: TGTGCCATCAGTGCGGGGGAAGTGGAGGCTGGAAACACCATATATTTT. Translation gives CAISAGEVEAGNTIYF.